This T cell receptor (beta chain) comes out of a study of blood T cell repertoires in COVID-19. Study in general: Italy, Spain and the United States were the sources of the convalescent and acute COVID-19 samples. The cDNA or gDNA used as material had been derived from T cells, B-cell-depleted T cells, or PBMCs.

The CDR3 is 18 residues long. Germline V lookup: CDR1 SGDLS, CDR2 YYNGEE. With V trimmed by 2 bases and J by 3 bases, 14 bases remained unmatched. How the authors handled the data: Estimation of nucleated cell counts relied on the amplification of reference gene primers. Repertoires were generated with immunoSEQ multiplex PCR, while TCRdb's copy carries only in-frame clones and drops some. For V, J and clone size, that table is used; D and trimming come from the DNA. Of some 180,000 clones listed, around 86% are singletons. This clonotype was sampled from a middle-aged man with acute or convalescent COVID-19. The source material was peripheral blood. The V and J genes are TRBV9 and TRBJ1-3; 7 nucleotides align to TRBD1. The CDR3 protein is CASSVGTAIPALGNTIYF. For the CDR3, the DNA is TGTGCCAGCAGCGTGGGGACAGCTATACCAGCCCTTGGAAACACCATATATTTT.